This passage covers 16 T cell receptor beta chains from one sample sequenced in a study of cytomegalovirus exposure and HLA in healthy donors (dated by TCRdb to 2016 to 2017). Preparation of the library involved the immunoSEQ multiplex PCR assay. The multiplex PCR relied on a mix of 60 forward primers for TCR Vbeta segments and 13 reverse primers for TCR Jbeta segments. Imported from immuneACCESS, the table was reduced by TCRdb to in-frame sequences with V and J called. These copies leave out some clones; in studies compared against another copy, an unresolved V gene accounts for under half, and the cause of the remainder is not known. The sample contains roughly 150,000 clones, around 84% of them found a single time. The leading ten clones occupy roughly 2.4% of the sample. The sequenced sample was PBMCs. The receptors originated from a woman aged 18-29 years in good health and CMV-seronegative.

CDR3: CASSATGTIYEQYF. The CDR3 coding sequence is TGTGCCAGCAGCGCCACCGGGACTATCTACGAGCAGTACTTC. The rearrangement uses TRBV5-4 and TRBJ2-7; 7 bases fit TRBD2. This CDR3 is 14 amino acids long. Trimming took 4 bases from V and 3 from J; bases not matched to a gene: 7. Germline V CDR1 and CDR2: SGHNT, YYREEE (reference sequence).

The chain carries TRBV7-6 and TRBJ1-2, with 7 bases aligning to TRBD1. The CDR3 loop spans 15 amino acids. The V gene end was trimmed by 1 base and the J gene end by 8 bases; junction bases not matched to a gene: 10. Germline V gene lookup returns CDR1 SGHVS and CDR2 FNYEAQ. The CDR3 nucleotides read TGTGCCAGCAGCTTAGTTGAGGGGGCTTTTGACGGCTACACCTTC. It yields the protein CASSLVEGAFDGYTF.

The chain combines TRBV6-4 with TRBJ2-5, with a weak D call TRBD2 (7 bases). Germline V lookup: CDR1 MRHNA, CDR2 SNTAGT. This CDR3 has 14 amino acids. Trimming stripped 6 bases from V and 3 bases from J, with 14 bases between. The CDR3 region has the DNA TGTGCCAGCAGCCCGGGGGGCCGTGAAGAGACCCAGTACTTC. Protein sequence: CASSPGGREETQYF.

For the CDR3, the DNA is TGTGCCAGCAGCCGGGACACCTCTTGGTATGGCTACACCTTC. Translated, it gives CASSRDTSWYGYTF. The chain combines TRBV11-2 with TRBJ1-2; D perhaps matches TRBD1 (6 bases). The CDR3 is 14 amino acids. The ends were cut back, 5 bases at V and 5 bases at J, with 15 bases in the middle. Germline V gene sequence: CDR1 SGHAT, CDR2 FQNNGV.

The CDR3: CASSVGGGGAIDTQYF. Here the CDR3 DNA reads TGTGCCAGCAGCGTAGGAGGCGGGGGGGCAATAGATACGCAGTATTTT. The rearrangement joins TRBV9 to TRBJ2-3; TRBD2 aligns across 9 bases. CDR1 is SGDLS, CDR2 YYNGEE, per germline. Germline trimming cut 0 bases from V and 5 bases from J; bases unmatched to any gene: 7. The CDR3 covers 16 residues. The whole variable domain, remainder taken from reference TRBV9 and TRBJ2-3, is DSGVTQTPKHLITATGQRVTLRCSPRSGDLSVYWYQQSLDQGLQFLIQYYNGEERAKGNILERFSAQQFPDLHSELNLSSLELGDSALYFCASSVGGGGAIDTQYFGPGTRLTVL.

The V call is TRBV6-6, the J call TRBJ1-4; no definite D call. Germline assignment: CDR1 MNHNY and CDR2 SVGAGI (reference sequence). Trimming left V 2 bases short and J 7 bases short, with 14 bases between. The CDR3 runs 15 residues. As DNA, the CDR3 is TGTGCCAGCAGTTACCTGGCCAGGCGGGGTGAAAAACTGTTTTTT. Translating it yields CASSYLARRGEKLFF.

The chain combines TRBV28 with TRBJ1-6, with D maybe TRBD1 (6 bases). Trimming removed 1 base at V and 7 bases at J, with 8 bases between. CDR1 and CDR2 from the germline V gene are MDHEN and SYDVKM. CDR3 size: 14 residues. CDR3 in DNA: TGTGCCAGCAGTTTATACAGGGAAAATTCACCCCTCCACTTT. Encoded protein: CASSLYRENSPLHF.

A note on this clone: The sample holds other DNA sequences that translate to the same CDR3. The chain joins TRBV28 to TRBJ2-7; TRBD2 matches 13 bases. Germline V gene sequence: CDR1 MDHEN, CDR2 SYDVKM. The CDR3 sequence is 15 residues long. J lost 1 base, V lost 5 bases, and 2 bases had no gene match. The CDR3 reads CASSLGLAGSYEQYF. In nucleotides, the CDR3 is TGTGCCAGCAGTCTGGGACTAGCGGGGTCCTACGAGCAGTACTTC.

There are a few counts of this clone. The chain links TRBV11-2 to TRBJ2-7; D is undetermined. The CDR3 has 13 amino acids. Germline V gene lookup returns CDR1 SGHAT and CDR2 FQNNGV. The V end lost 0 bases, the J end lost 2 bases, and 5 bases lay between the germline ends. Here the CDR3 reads CASSLDHPYEQYF. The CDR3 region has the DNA TGTGCCAGCAGCTTAGATCATCCCTACGAGCAGTACTTC.

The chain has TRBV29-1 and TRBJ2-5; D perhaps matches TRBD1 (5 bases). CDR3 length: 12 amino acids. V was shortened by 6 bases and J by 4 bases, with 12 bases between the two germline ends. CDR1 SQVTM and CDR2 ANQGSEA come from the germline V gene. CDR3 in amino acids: CSVSPQGETQYF. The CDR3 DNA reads TGCAGCGTCTCGCCCCAGGGAGAGACCCAGTACTTC. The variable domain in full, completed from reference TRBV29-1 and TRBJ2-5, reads SAVISQKPSRDICQRGTSLTIQCQVDSQVTMMFWYRQQPGQSLTLIATANQGSEATYESGFVIDKFPISRPNLTFSTLTVSNMSPEDSSIYLCSVSPQGETQYFGPGTRLLVL.

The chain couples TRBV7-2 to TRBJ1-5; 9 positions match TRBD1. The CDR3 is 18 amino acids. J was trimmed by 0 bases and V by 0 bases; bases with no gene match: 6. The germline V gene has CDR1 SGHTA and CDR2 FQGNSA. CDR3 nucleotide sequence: TGTGCCAGCAGCTTAGCGCTGGGACAGGGCCGTAGCAATCAGCCCCAGCATTTT. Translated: CASSLALGQGRSNQPQHF.

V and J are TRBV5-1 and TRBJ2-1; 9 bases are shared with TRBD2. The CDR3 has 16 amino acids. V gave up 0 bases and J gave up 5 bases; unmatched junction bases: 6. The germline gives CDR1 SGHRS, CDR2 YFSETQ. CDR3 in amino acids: CASSLATAGGHNEQFF. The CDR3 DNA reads TGCGCCAGCAGCTTGGCCACCGCGGGAGGGCACAATGAGCAGTTCTTC.

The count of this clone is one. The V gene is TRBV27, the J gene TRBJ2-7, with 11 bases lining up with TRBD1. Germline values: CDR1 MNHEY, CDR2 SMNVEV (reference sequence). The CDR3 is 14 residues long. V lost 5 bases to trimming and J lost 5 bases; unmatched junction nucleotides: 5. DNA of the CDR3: TGTGCCAGCAGTGGATGGACAGGGGGCAACGAGCAGTACTTC. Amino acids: CASSGWTGGNEQYF.

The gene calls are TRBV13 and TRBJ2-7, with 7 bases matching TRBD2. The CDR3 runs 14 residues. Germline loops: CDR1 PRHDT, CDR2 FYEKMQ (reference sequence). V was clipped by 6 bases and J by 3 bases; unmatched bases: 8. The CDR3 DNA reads TGTGCCAGCAGTCTTGGGAGGGACGGCTACGAGCAGTACTTC. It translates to CASSLGRDGYEQYF.

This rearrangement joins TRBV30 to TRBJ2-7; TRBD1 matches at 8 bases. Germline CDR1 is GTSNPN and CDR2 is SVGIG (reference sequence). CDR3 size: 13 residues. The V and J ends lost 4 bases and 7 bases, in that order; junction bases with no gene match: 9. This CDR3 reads CAWTMDRAWEQYF. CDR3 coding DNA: TGTGCCTGGACTATGGACAGGGCCTGGGAGCAGTACTTC.

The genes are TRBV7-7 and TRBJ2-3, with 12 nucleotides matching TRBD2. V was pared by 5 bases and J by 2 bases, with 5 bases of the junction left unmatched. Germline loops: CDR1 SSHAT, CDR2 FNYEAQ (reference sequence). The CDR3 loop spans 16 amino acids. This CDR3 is CASSPGLAGPTDTQYF. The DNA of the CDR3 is TGTGCCAGCAGCCCGGGACTAGCGGGCCCCACAGATACGCAGTATTTT.